These 30 T cell receptor beta chains came from one sample sequenced in a study of graft-versus-host responses after intestinal transplantation. Profiled with immunoSEQ multiplex PCR; TCRdb holds only in-frame clones, not every one. The sample contains about 90,000 clones, around 89% of which appear only once. The antigens of these receptors remain unknown. Here the sequenced sample was unstimulated CD4+ T cells sorted from spleen or lymph node cells, taken before transplant. The origin of the receptors is a human donor who was the organ donor for an intestinal transplant.

V is TRBV7-8 and J is TRBJ1-2, with 7 bases matching TRBD1. Germline V gene lookup returns CDR1 SGHVS and CDR2 FQNEAQ. J lost 3 bases, V lost 7 bases, and 14 bases had no gene match. The CDR3 is made up of 16 amino acids. This CDR3 is CASTLLGRGTDYGYTF. The CDR3, as DNA: TGTGCCAGCACCCTCTTAGGTCGGGGGACAGACTATGGCTACACCTTC.

This clone was seen only a few times. The gene calls are TRBV6-5 and TRBJ2-7, with D unclear. CDR3 length: 13 residues. The germline CDR1 and CDR2 sequences are MNHEY and SVGAGI. V lost 2 bases, J lost 0 bases, and 5 bases lay in between. CDR3 in amino acids: CASSYESSYEQYF. The CDR3 DNA follows: TGTGCCAGCAGTTACGAGAGCTCCTACGAGCAGTACTTC.

This rearrangement joins TRBV30 to TRBJ1-4, with D unclear. Germline CDR1 reads GTSNPN; CDR2 reads SVGIG (reference sequence). The germline V and J ends were trimmed by 4 bases and 3 bases, with 12 bases remaining between them. This CDR3 comprises 14 residues. The CDR3 nucleotides are TGTGCCTGGACCCAGGCCCCGGCTAATGAAAAACTGTTTTTT. Encoded protein: CAWTQAPANEKLFF.

The chain joins TRBV7-9 to TRBJ2-2, with 7 bases aligning to TRBD2. Germline CDR1 reads SEHNR; CDR2 reads FQNEAQ (reference sequence). The V gene end was trimmed by 5 bases and the J gene end by 0 bases; junction bases not matched to a gene: 0. This CDR3 contains 14 residues. The DNA for the CDR3 is TGTGCCAGCAGCGGACTAGCGAACACCGGGGAGCTGTTTTTT. It specifies CASSGLANTGELFF.

The chain carries TRBV7-9 and TRBJ2-2; 10 nucleotides align to TRBD2. Germline CDR1 and CDR2: SEHNR and FQNEAQ (reference sequence). CDR3 length: 15 amino acids. V dropped 5 bases and J dropped 3; count of bases not matched to a gene: 3. The CDR3 bases are TGTGCCAGCAGCCACCTAGCGGGGGACACCGGGGAGCTGTTTTTT. Protein: CASSHLAGDTGELFF. The full variable domain, completed using reference TRBV7-9 and TRBJ2-2, is DTGVSQNPRHKITKRGQNVTFRCDPISEHNRLYWYRQTLGQGPEFLTYFQNEAQLEKSRLLSDRFSAERPKGSFSTLEIQRTEQGDSAMYLCASSHLAGDTGELFFGEGSRLTVL.

The V call is TRBV11-3, the J call TRBJ1-1; a possible D gene is TRBD1 (5 bases). Germline loops: CDR1 SGHNT, CDR2 YENEEA. V lost 1 base, J lost 6 bases, and 12 bases lay in between. The CDR3 covers 14 residues. The CDR3, as DNA: TGTGCCAGCAGCTTAGCCCCCAGGGTCGCTGAAGCTTTCTTT. It encodes CASSLAPRVAEAFF.

V is TRBV9 and J is TRBJ1-6; D not certain. CDR1 and CDR2 (germline): SGDLS, YYNGEE. The V gene lost 0 bases and the J gene lost 6 bases, with 4 bases spanning the gap. The CDR3 runs 13 residues. The CDR3, as DNA: TGTGCCAGCAGCGTAGATCGTAATTCACCCCTCCACTTT. Protein sequence: CASSVDRNSPLHF.

V is TRBV28 and J is TRBJ2-1; 7 bases are a match to TRBD1. Trimming removed 4 bases from V and 13 bases from J; junction bases left unmatched: 4. The CDR3 is 11 residues long. From germline, CDR1 is MDHEN and CDR2 SYDVKM. The CDR3 bases are TGTGCCAGCAGTTACAGGGGACCACAGTTCTTC. Amino acid sequence: CASSYRGPQFF.

This clone was seen once. The chain combines TRBV7-2 with TRBJ1-6; 7 nucleotides line up with TRBD1. Germline CDR1 SGHTA, CDR2 FQGNSA. CDR3 length equals 15 residues. Unmatched junction bases numbered 11, after V lost 5 bases and J lost 10 bases. The CDR3 protein is CASSENRQGVSPLHF. The DNA of the CDR3 is TGTGCCAGCAGCGAGAACCGACAGGGTGTCTCACCCCTCCACTTT.

The rearrangement uses TRBV5-1 and TRBJ1-1; D gene ambiguous. The germline CDR1 and CDR2 sequences are SGHRS and YFSETQ. The ends were cut back, 2 bases at V and 5 bases at J, with 7 bases in the middle. CDR3 length: 12 residues. This CDR3 is CASSFGGTEAFF. CDR3 DNA sequence: TGCGCCAGCAGCTTTGGCGGGACTGAAGCTTTCTTT. Combining the CDR3 with reference TRBV5-1 and TRBJ1-1 gives the whole variable domain KAGVTQTPRYLIKTRGQQVTLSCSPISGHRSVSWYQQTPGQGLQFLFEYFSETQRNKGNFPGRFSGRQFSNSRSEMNVSTLELGDSALYLCASSFGGTEAFFGQGTRLTVV.

The chain is built from TRBV28 and TRBJ1-2, with D maybe TRBD1 (5 bases). Germline CDR1 is MDHEN and CDR2 is SYDVKM. V was trimmed by 3 bases and J by 5 bases, leaving 10 bases between them. The CDR3 covers 13 residues. The CDR3 coding sequence is TGTGCCAGCAGTTTGGTGGGGGGGTATGGCTACACCTTC. Protein sequence: CASSLVGGYGYTF.

V is TRBV2 and J is TRBJ2-1; D unresolved. Germline V lookup: CDR1 SNHLY, CDR2 FYNNEI. Trimming took off 6 bases at V and 6 bases at J, with 21 bases between the two ends. The CDR3 runs to 16 residues. CDR3 sequence: CASSEDRSPGGNEQFF. CDR3 nucleotides: TGTGCCAGCAGCGAGGATCGGAGTCCGGGTGGCAATGAGCAGTTCTTC.

This clone was detected once. The chain carries TRBV5-1 and TRBJ2-2; the match to TRBD2 covers 8 bases. The germline V gene encodes CDR1 SGHRS and CDR2 YFSETQ. Trimming took 3 bases from V and 4 from J; bases not matched to a gene: 8. CDR3 size: 16 residues. CDR3 coding DNA: TGCGCCAGCAGCTCATTCGGGAGGGCTGGCACCGGGGAGCTGTTTTTT. It yields the protein CASSSFGRAGTGELFF.

This clone was counted between two and nine times. The chain links TRBV6-6 to TRBJ2-7; 11 bases are shared with TRBD2. CDR1 is MNHNY, CDR2 SVGAGI, per germline (reference sequence). CDR3 length equals 15 residues. The junction had 4 bases not matched to a gene; V was cut back by 6 bases and J by 0 bases. The CDR3 region is CASRDSGRASYEQYF. The DNA of the CDR3 is TGTGCCAGCAGGGATAGCGGGAGGGCCTCCTACGAGCAGTACTTC.

The V gene is TRBV21-1, the J gene TRBJ1-5; the table's D call TRBD1 went unverified against the DNA. TRBV21-1 represents a pseudogene. The CDR3 loop spans 14 amino acids. The CDR3 DNA is TGTGCCAGCAGCAAATGCAGGGGGCAGCGGCCCCAGCATTTT. Translating it yields CASSKCRGQRPQHF.

The CDR3, as DNA: TGTGCCACCAGCCGGGCCGGGACAGGGGGCACCGGGGAGCTGTTTTTT. Amino acid sequence: CATSRAGTGGTGELFF. The chain employs TRBV15 and TRBJ2-2, with 11 bases matching TRBD1. Losses at the gene ends were 5 bases for V and 4 bases for J; bases not matched to a gene: 6. Germline CDR1 LNHNV, CDR2 YYDKDF (reference sequence). CDR3 length equals 16 residues.

The gene calls are TRBV21-1 and TRBJ1-2; TRBD1 was called by the table and not checked on the DNA. TRBV21-1 has pseudogene status. This CDR3 has 15 amino acids. The CDR3 protein is CASSKSDRSLRGYTF. CDR3 sequence (DNA): TGTGCCAGCAGCAAAAGCGACAGGTCCCTTAGGGGCTACACCTTC.

CDR3 loop: CASSAGQGARNTEAFF. The CDR3 nucleotides are TGTGCCAGCAGCGCGGGACAGGGGGCTCGGAACACTGAAGCTTTCTTT. The chain joins TRBV27 to TRBJ1-1; 12 bases line up with TRBD1. The J segment lost 1 base and the V segment lost 6 bases, leaving 6 bases of the junction unmatched. The CDR3 has 16 residues. From germline, CDR1 is MNHEY and CDR2 SMNVEV (reference sequence).

The genes are TRBV9 and TRBJ1-1, with D tentatively TRBD1 (5 bases). The CDR3 spans 13 residues. Germline V gives CDR1 SGDLS, CDR2 YYNGEE. Between the trimmed V and J ends, which lost 3 bases and 0 bases, there was a span of 6 bases. The CDR3 spells CASSGQMNTEAFF. The CDR3 DNA follows: TGTGCCAGCAGCGGACAGATGAACACTGAAGCTTTCTTT. Full variable domain (missing parts from reference TRBV9 and TRBJ1-1): DSGVTQTPKHLITATGQRVTLRCSPRSGDLSVYWYQQSLDQGLQFLIQYYNGEERAKGNILERFSAQQFPDLHSELNLSSLELGDSALYFCASSGQMNTEAFFGQGTRLTVV.

The chain uses TRBV7-9 and TRBJ2-1, with 11 bases aligning to TRBD2. V shed 4 bases and J 6 bases; nucleotides not matched to a gene: 8. Germline V gene data show CDR1 as SEHNR and CDR2 as FQNEAQ (reference sequence). This CDR3 is built from 16 residues. The CDR3 bases are TGTGCCAGCAGCTCTAGGGGACTAGCGGTTAGCAATGAGCAGTTCTTC. The encoded protein is CASSSRGLAVSNEQFF. The variable domain in full, completed from reference TRBV7-9 and TRBJ2-1, reads DTGVSQNPRHKITKRGQNVTFRCDPISEHNRLYWYRQTLGQGPEFLTYFQNEAQLEKSRLLSDRFSAERPKGSFSTLEIQRTEQGDSAMYLCASSSRGLAVSNEQFFGPGTRLTVL.

The V call is TRBV5-1, the J call TRBJ2-5; 8 bases align to TRBD2. The germline CDR1 and CDR2 sequences are SGHRS and YFSETQ. V lost 1 base to trimming and J lost 1 base; unmatched junction nucleotides: 9. This CDR3 spans 17 amino acids. CDR3 sequence (DNA): TGCGCCAGCAGCTTGTCGACCCAGCGGGGGACCCAAGAGACCCAGTACTTC. Its translation: CASSLSTQRGTQETQYF.

This clone was seen a single time. The V call is TRBV5-1, the J call TRBJ2-5, with 9 bases lining up with TRBD2. The CDR3 is 14 amino acids. Germline V lookup: CDR1 SGHRS, CDR2 YFSETQ. Trimming removed 5 bases from V and 2 bases from J; junction bases left unmatched: 4. CDR3 in DNA: TGCGCCAGCAGACTACTAGCGGGTCAAGAGACCCAGTACTTC. Translating it yields CASRLLAGQETQYF.

The chain links TRBV7-3 to TRBJ2-2; 8 nucleotides match TRBD2. The germline gives CDR1 SGHTA, CDR2 FQGTGA. This CDR3 is 15 amino acids long. V lost 4 bases and J lost 3; bases outside the gene matches: 4. The CDR3 bases are TGTGCCAGCAGCTCCAGCGGGGGCTACACCGGGGAGCTGTTTTTT. This encodes CASSSSGGYTGELFF.

The gene calls are TRBV6-1 and TRBJ1-4; D is unresolved. V gave up 4 bases and J gave up 5 bases, with 11 bases separating them. The CDR3 loop spans 14 amino acids. CDR1 and CDR2 (germline): MNHNS, SASEGT. In DNA, the CDR3 is TGTGCCAGCAGTGTCGAGTCGTGGAATGAAAAACTGTTTTTT. It yields the protein CASSVESWNEKLFF.

V and J are TRBV28 and TRBJ2-7; 10 bases map to TRBD1. Germline V lookup: CDR1 MDHEN, CDR2 SYDVKM. The J segment lost 5 bases and the V segment lost 6 bases, leaving 10 bases of the junction unmatched. CDR3 length: 15 residues. CDR3 nucleotide sequence: TGTGCCAGCAGCCAACCCGGGACAGGGGCCCACGAGCAGTACTTC. Translated, it gives CASSQPGTGAHEQYF.

This rearrangement joins TRBV30 to TRBJ2-2; D is perhaps TRBD1 (5 bases). Germline V lookup: CDR1 GTSNPN, CDR2 SVGIG (reference sequence). The CDR3 spans 13 residues. Between the trimmed V and J ends, which lost 0 bases and 6 bases, there was a span of 8 bases. The CDR3 region is CAWSVVGPGELFF. CDR3 nucleotides: TGTGCCTGGAGTGTAGTGGGGCCCGGGGAGCTGTTTTTT.

The chain recombines TRBV30 with TRBJ2-4; no reliable D call. This CDR3 is built from 15 residues. The germline V and J ends were trimmed by 4 bases and 0 bases, with 13 bases remaining between them. Germline loops: CDR1 GTSNPN, CDR2 SVGIG (reference sequence). CDR3 in amino acids: CAWNLDTIAKNIQYF. The CDR3 DNA is TGTGCCTGGAACCTCGACACCATAGCCAAAAACATTCAGTACTTC.

This chain uses TRBV27 with TRBJ2-7; 15 bases line up with TRBD2. V was clipped by 5 bases and J by 5 bases; unmatched bases: 10. The CDR3 covers 17 residues. CDR1 MNHEY and CDR2 SMNVEV come from the germline V gene (reference sequence). In DNA, the CDR3 is TGTGCCAGCAGTGTTCTCGGACTAGCGGGAGGGCCAAACGAGCAGTACTTC. Amino acid sequence: CASSVLGLAGGPNEQYF.

The rearrangement uses TRBV5-4 and TRBJ2-7; TRBD2 might be the D (6 bases). This CDR3 region has 18 residues. CDR1 SGHNT and CDR2 YYREEE come from the germline V gene (reference sequence). Trimming took off 2 bases at V and 2 bases at J, with 23 bases between the two ends. CDR3 in amino acids: CASSFPEGLCKLAYEQYF. CDR3 DNA sequence: TGTGCCAGCAGCTTTCCGGAGGGTCTATGTAAATTGGCCTACGAGCAGTACTTC.

The chain combines TRBV5-1 with TRBJ2-2; TRBD2 might be the D (5 bases). Trimming left V 4 bases short and J 4 bases short, with 11 bases between. The CDR3 spans 14 residues. Germline V CDR1 and CDR2: SGHRS, YFSETQ. The CDR3 DNA follows: TGCGCCAGCAGCCGCTGGGAGTCCACCGGGGAGCTGTTTTTT. It translates to CASSRWESTGELFF.